This T cell receptor beta chain was profiled in a study of OX40 agonist ivuxolimab in advanced cancers. Sequenced by immunoSEQ multiplex PCR; TCRdb stores in-frame clones only, minus some. The sample lists 90,000 or so clones; around 90% were seen once. Per germline, CDR1 MDHEN and CDR2 SYDVKM. The CDR3 spans 14 residues. Trimming cost V 7 bases and J 6 bases; bases outside gene matches: 11. The specimen comprised CD4+ or CD8+ T cells sorted from blood, sampled in a trial of the OX40 agonist ivuxolimab. This chain links TRBV28 with TRBJ2-7, with 8 bases aligning to TRBD2. The TCR comes from an adult with an advanced solid tumor such as melanoma, head and neck, liver or kidney cancer. DNA for the CDR3: TGTGCCAGCACCCCATGGGAGCGGGGGACCGAGCAGTACTTC. This codes for CASTPWERGTEQYF.